The 6 T cell receptor beta chains below come from one sample, sequenced in a study of cytomegalovirus exposure and HLA in healthy donors. Method: immunoSEQ multiplex PCR; TCRdb's copy keeps in-frame clones and lacks some. Of a few hundred thousand clones in the sample, around 86% were seen once. The sequenced sample consisted of PBMCs. The receptors were gathered from a woman between 18 and 29 years old in good health and CMV-seronegative.

The rearrangement links TRBV14 to TRBJ2-7, with TRBD2 matching over 9 bases. CDR3 size: 15 residues. In germline, CDR1 is SGHDN, CDR2 FVKESK. The junction had 5 bases not matched to a gene; V was cut back by 0 bases and J by 5 bases. The CDR3 is CASSQDGTSLHEQYF. CDR3 sequence (DNA): TGTGCCAGCAGCCAAGATGGGACTAGCCTACACGAGCAGTACTTC.

V usage is TRBV6-5 and J usage is TRBJ2-7; the D gene is possibly TRBD2 (5 bases). V dropped 4 bases and J dropped 3 bases, with 16 bases sitting between them. This CDR3 has 15 amino acids. Germline V gene sequence: CDR1 MNHEY, CDR2 SVGAGI. The CDR3 DNA reads TGTGCCAGCAGTTCCCCTCTAGTTGGGAGCTACGAGCAGTACTTC. Translating it yields CASSSPLVGSYEQYF.

Details on this clone: The sample has other DNA sequences that encode this CDR3 too. V is TRBV4-2 and J is TRBJ2-7; 10 bases fit TRBD2. CDR1 and CDR2 (germline): LGHNA, YNFKEQ. The CDR3 sequence is 15 residues long. Trimming took 3 bases from V and 2 from J; bases not matched to a gene: 4. CDR3 bases: TGTGCCAGCAGCCAGGGAACTAGCGGGACCTACGAGCAGTACTTC. Encoded protein: CASSQGTSGTYEQYF.

With respect to this clone: The sample contains more than one DNA sequence encoding this CDR3. The J gene is TRBJ1-1, the V gene TRBV29-1; a weak D match, TRBD1 (5 bases). Germline V gives CDR1 SQVTM, CDR2 ANQGSEA. The CDR3 contains 12 residues. The V and J ends lost 3 bases and 4 bases respectively, with 9 bases between them. Here the CDR3 reads CSVEQGGTEAFF. The CDR3 DNA sequence: TGCAGCGTTGAGCAGGGAGGCACTGAAGCTTTCTTT.

V usage is TRBV5-6 and J usage is TRBJ2-3; tentatively, D is TRBD2 (6 bases). CDR3 size: 13 residues. V dropped 4 bases and J dropped 6 bases, with 12 bases sitting between them. From germline, CDR1 is SGHDT and CDR2 YYEEEE. This chain's CDR3 is CASSMGLDDTQYF. The DNA of the CDR3 is TGTGCCAGCAGCATGGGACTGGATGATACGCAGTATTTT.

V and J are TRBV7-3 and TRBJ2-3, with D uncertain. V lost 1 base and J lost 5, with 4 bases in between. CDR3 length: 12 residues. Germline CDR1 is SGHTA and CDR2 is FQGTGA. The chain's CDR3 is CASSLNRDTQYF. CDR3 DNA sequence: TGTGCCAGCAGCTTAAACAGAGATACGCAGTATTTT.